This T cell receptor beta chain was found in a study of blood T cell repertoires in COVID-19. Looking at the study overall: The United States, Italy and Spain were the sources of the acute and convalescent COVID-19 samples.

The CDR3 has 13 amino acids. Trimming took 2 bases from V and 10 from J, leaving 14 bases between them. Looked up from germline, CDR1 is MNHEY and CDR2 is SVGEGT. Methods used by the authors: By means of reference gene primer amplification, nucleated cell counts were estimated. Sequenced by immunoSEQ multiplex PCR; TCRdb stores in-frame clones only, minus some. The V and J calls and clone size were taken over from that table, and D and trimming were inferred from the DNA. The table shows more than 150,000 clones, with around four fifths occurring only once. This clone was detected once. The TCR comes from a man aged 65-85 years who had recovered from COVID-19. The V and J genes are TRBV6-2 or TRBV6-3 and TRBJ2-5; tentatively, D is TRBD1 (5 bases). Sequences were obtained from peripheral blood. The DNA for the CDR3 is TGTGCCAGCAGTTACGGGGCGATTGGCGGCCAGTACTTC. Protein: CASSYGAIGGQYF.